This T cell receptor beta chain was sequenced for a study of T cell repertoires in cytomegalovirus infection. Study summary: The authors relied on CMV epitopes, both recently identified HLA-C-restricted and well-studied HLA-B-restricted. Public TCR beta signatures were indicative of both CMV infection and a matching HLA type.

Note on this clonotype: What it binds is unknown.

Germline V CDR1 and CDR2: DFQATT, SNEGSKA (reference sequence). Trimming shortened V by 0 bases and J by 5 bases, and 14 bases separated the two germline ends. The CDR3 loop spans 14 amino acids. Study-level findings and limits: HLA-C-restricted CMV-specific TCR beta clonotypes were dominant in the ex vivo response.

TCRdb reanalysed the reads using MiXCR and keeps one entry per CDR3 protein. The table records under 500,000 distinct CDR3 sequences, about 44% of them present only once. This sample comprised cultured PBMCs, obtained from culture after CMV antigen stimulation. The chain couples TRBV20-1 to TRBJ2-7; possibly TRBD1 for D (5 bases). The origin of this receptor is a human donor in good health (CMV status not recorded). Some clones in this sample may be carry-over from other donors' samples. The CDR3 loop is CSARDRTGFDEQYF. Written as DNA, the CDR3 is TGCAGTGCTAGAGATCGAACAGGATTCGACGAGCAGTACTTC.